These 25 T cell receptor beta chains share one sample of origin, sequenced in a study of T cell responses to AZD1222 COVID-19 vaccine. Measured with immunoSEQ multiplex PCR; TCRdb has only the in-frame clones, and not every one. The repertoire consists of around 100,000 clones, with 75% to 90% occurring once and the leading ten covering 20% to 25%. Sequences were derived from peripheral blood, sampled on day 0 of AZD1222 vaccination. The receptors derive from an adult in good health.

This clone was seen just once. V is TRBV18 and J is TRBJ2-7; the match to TRBD2 covers 10 bases. CDR3 length equals 15 residues. V was clipped by 3 bases and J by 4 bases; unmatched bases: 6. The germline CDR1 and CDR2 sequences are KGHSH and LQKENI. The CDR3 loop is CASSPPAGGPYEQYF. DNA for the CDR3: TGTGCCAGCTCACCTCCAGCGGGAGGGCCATACGAGCAGTACTTC.

Only one count was recorded for this clone. The CDR3 loop reads CASSETATDTQYF. The CDR3 DNA follows: TGTGCCAGCAGTGAGACAGCCACAGATACGCAGTATTTT. V usage is TRBV2 and J usage is TRBJ2-3; D perhaps matches TRBD1 (5 bases). The V end lost 3 bases, the J end lost 2 bases, and 6 bases lay between the germline ends. Germline assignment: CDR1 SNHLY and CDR2 FYNNEI. The CDR3 runs 13 residues.

The V gene is TRBV6-5, the J gene TRBJ2-5; TRBD2 might be the D (5 bases). Germline CDR1 reads MNHEY; CDR2 reads SVGAGI. V was clipped by 0 bases and J by 2 bases, with 10 bases between them. This CDR3 comprises 15 residues. CDR3 nucleotide sequence: TGTGCCAGCAGTTACTCCGGGATTTCTCAAGAGACCCAGTACTTC. This sequence encodes CASSYSGISQETQYF.

This rearrangement joins TRBV6-6 to TRBJ1-2, with 7 bases aligning to TRBD1. V was clipped by 0 bases and J by 2 bases; unmatched bases: 6. This CDR3 has 16 amino acids. The germline CDR1 and CDR2 sequences are MNHNY and SVGAGI (reference sequence). For the CDR3, the DNA is TGTGCCAGCAGTTACTCGGCAGGGGGAATGAACTATGGCTACACCTTC. As protein: CASSYSAGGMNYGYTF.

The gene calls are TRBV6-2 or TRBV6-3 and TRBJ1-2; the D is unclear. From germline, CDR1 is MNHEY and CDR2 SVGEGT. V was pared by 5 bases and J by 3 bases, with 4 bases between. CDR3 length: 11 amino acids. CDR3 DNA: TGTGCCAGCAGTACCCACTATGGCTACACCTTC. Translated, it gives CASSTHYGYTF.

The V and J genes are TRBV7-2 and TRBJ2-7; unclear D gene. The CDR3 consists of 13 residues. V was trimmed by 1 base and J by 2 bases, leaving 6 bases between them. Per the germline V gene, CDR1 is SGHTA and CDR2 is FQGNSA. CDR3 residues: CASSLGMTYEQYF. In DNA form, the CDR3 reads TGTGCCAGCAGCTTAGGAATGACCTACGAGCAGTACTTC.

This clone has just a few counts. V usage is TRBV18 and J usage is TRBJ2-7; D might be TRBD1 (6 bases). Germline lookup yields CDR1 KGHSH and CDR2 LQKENI. V lost 1 base to trimming and J lost 5 bases, with 12 bases between them. The CDR3 contains 14 residues. Here the CDR3 reads CASSPRQGFDEQYF. CDR3 nucleotide sequence: TGTGCCAGCTCACCACGGCAGGGGTTCGACGAGCAGTACTTC. The entire variable domain, with the rest obtained from reference TRBV18 and TRBJ2-7, is as follows: NAGVMQNPRHLVRRRGQEARLRCSPMKGHSHVYWYRQLPEEGLKFMVYLQKENIIDESGMPKERFSAEFPKEGPSILRIQQVVRGDSAAYFCASSPRQGFDEQYFGPGTRLTVT.

The chain joins TRBV19 to TRBJ1-1, with TRBD1 as a possible D gene (5 bases). Germline V gives CDR1 LNHDA, CDR2 SQIVND (reference sequence). The germline V and J ends were trimmed by 4 bases and 5 bases, with 20 bases remaining between them. CDR3 length: 16 residues. CDR3 residues: CASSTQGTSGGTEAFF. The CDR3, as DNA: TGTGCCAGTAGTACCCAAGGGACTTCCGGGGGGACTGAAGCTTTCTTT. The complete variable domain, with remaining parts taken from reference TRBV19 and TRBJ1-1, reads DGGITQSPKYLFRKEGQNVTLSCEQNLNHDAMYWYRQDPGQGLRLIYYSQIVNDFQKGDIAEGYSVSREKKESFPLTVTSAQKNPTAFYLCASSTQGTSGGTEAFFGQGTRLTVV.

The CDR3 sequence: CASSQDLGAGGPGDTQYF. In DNA form, the CDR3 reads TGCGCCAGCAGCCAAGACTTAGGAGCGGGGGGGCCGGGAGATACGCAGTATTTT. The chain employs TRBV4-3 and TRBJ2-3, with 10 positions matching TRBD2. There are 18 residues in the CDR3. The junction had 11 bases not matched to a gene; V was cut back by 0 bases and J by 5 bases. Germline lookup yields CDR1 LGHNA and CDR2 YSLEER.

This rearrangement joins TRBV18 to TRBJ2-1; no definite D call. CDR1 KGHSH and CDR2 LQKENI come from the germline V gene. The CDR3 spans 12 residues. The ends were cut back, 3 bases at V and 8 bases at J, with 8 bases in the middle. CDR3 in amino acids: CASSPSEYEQFF. Written as DNA, the CDR3 is TGTGCCAGCTCACCGTCGGAGTATGAGCAGTTCTTC. Complete variable domain (other parts from reference TRBV18 and TRBJ2-1): NAGVMQNPRHLVRRRGQEARLRCSPMKGHSHVYWYRQLPEEGLKFMVYLQKENIIDESGMPKERFSAEFPKEGPSILRIQQVVRGDSAAYFCASSPSEYEQFFGPGTRLTVL.

V usage is TRBV11-1 and J usage is TRBJ1-6; no clear D gene. This CDR3 has 15 amino acids. Germline values: CDR1 SGHAT, CDR2 FQDESV (reference sequence). Trimming stripped 2 bases from V and 5 bases from J, with 10 bases between. Here the CDR3 reads CASSLPTPNNSPLHF. CDR3 in DNA: TGTGCCAGCAGCTTACCCACACCGAATAATTCACCCCTCCACTTT.

This CDR3 is CASSHFRTEQYF. DNA of the CDR3: TGTGCCAGCAGCCATTTCCGGACAGAGCAGTACTTC. The V call is TRBV7-2, the J call TRBJ2-7; a possible D gene is TRBD1 (5 bases). Trimming pared 5 bases from V and 7 bases from J, leaving 12 bases between. This CDR3 is built from 12 residues. Per the germline V gene, CDR1 is SGHTA and CDR2 is FQGNSA.

The chain is built from TRBV6-2 or TRBV6-3 and TRBJ1-1, with D maybe TRBD1 (5 bases). CDR3 length: 15 residues. Trimming left V 5 bases short and J 3 bases short, with 16 bases between. In germline, CDR1 is MNHEY, CDR2 SVGEGT. CDR3 nucleotide sequence: TGTGCCAGCAGTAACCGTGGGGGATCGGACACTGAAGCTTTCTTT. This encodes CASSNRGGSDTEAFF.

V is TRBV28 and J is TRBJ1-1; the D gene is possibly TRBD1 (6 bases). The CDR3 runs to 15 residues. The V end was cut by 0 bases, the J end by 5 bases, with 13 bases between. Looked up from germline, CDR1 is MDHEN and CDR2 is SYDVKM. CDR3 sequence (DNA): TGTGCCAGCAGTTTATGGGCAGGGGACGAGACTGAAGCTTTCTTT. This encodes CASSLWAGDETEAFF.

The chain employs TRBV27 and TRBJ1-1; 7 nucleotides agree with TRBD1. V shed 4 bases, J shed 1 base, and the junction held 9 bases outside the gene matches. Germline V gives CDR1 MNHEY, CDR2 SMNVEV (reference sequence). This CDR3 has 16 residues. CDR3 bases: TGTGCCAGCAGTTCTCTACAGGGGCCAAAGAACACTGAAGCTTTCTTT. Protein: CASSSLQGPKNTEAFF.

The chain is built from TRBV5-4 and TRBJ1-2; D might be TRBD1 (6 bases). The CDR3 covers 15 residues. The germline gives CDR1 SGHNT, CDR2 YYREEE (reference sequence). Trimming pared 0 bases from V and 7 bases from J, leaving 16 bases between. The CDR3 DNA sequence: TGTGCCAGCAGCTTGGGTTCCTCAGGGGATCTTGGCTACACCTTC. Encoded protein: CASSLGSSGDLGYTF.

V usage is TRBV18 and J usage is TRBJ1-1; TRBD1 is a possible D gene (5 bases). Trimming stripped 3 bases from V and 0 bases from J, with 11 bases between. Germline values: CDR1 KGHSH, CDR2 LQKENI. CDR3 length: 15 amino acids. CDR3 protein: CASSPRGPLNTEAFF. The CDR3 region has the DNA TGTGCCAGCTCACCGAGGGGTCCCCTGAACACTGAAGCTTTCTTT.

V usage is TRBV19 and J usage is TRBJ1-1, with TRBD1 matching 7 bases. The CDR3 is made up of 15 amino acids. Germline lookup yields CDR1 LNHDA and CDR2 SQIVND (reference sequence). V was pared by 6 bases and J by 8 bases, with 15 bases of the junction left unmatched. The CDR3 sequence: CASSQGDTRGREAFF. CDR3 nucleotide sequence: TGTGCCAGTAGCCAGGGGGACACGAGGGGCCGAGAAGCTTTCTTT.

The count of this clone is one. The gene calls are TRBV6-5 and TRBJ1-2; no clear D gene. This CDR3 is 12 amino acids long. Trimming removed 6 bases from V and 7 bases from J, with 12 bases in between. CDR1 and CDR2 from the germline V gene are MNHEY and SVGAGI. CDR3 region: CASSQPGSGYTF. The CDR3 nucleotides read TGTGCCAGCAGCCAACCGGGCTCTGGCTACACCTTC.

This chain connects TRBV7-2 to TRBJ2-5; the D is unclear. The germline V gene encodes CDR1 SGHTA and CDR2 FQGNSA. The CDR3 contains 14 residues. Trimming took 1 base from V and 1 from J, leaving 7 bases between them. The CDR3 DNA reads TGTGCCAGCAGCTTAGTGGCAGCCCAAGAGACCCAGTACTTC. It specifies CASSLVAAQETQYF.

This clone was counted once. The chain recombines TRBV3-1 (or the pseudogene TRBV3-2) with TRBJ2-7; 10 nucleotides agree with TRBD1. CDR3 length: 14 amino acids. Germline lookup yields CDR1 LGHDT and CDR2 YNNKEL (reference sequence). V was clipped by 8 bases and J by 4 bases; unmatched bases: 8. The CDR3 DNA is TGTGCCAGCCTCGGGACAGGGGTAAGGTACGAGCAGTACTTC. Its protein product is CASLGTGVRYEQYF.

The V gene is TRBV4-3, the J gene TRBJ1-2, with D unclear. Germline V CDR1 and CDR2: LGHNA, YSLEER. This CDR3 is 15 amino acids long. The V gene lost 0 bases and the J gene lost 6 bases, with 14 bases spanning the gap. CDR3 bases: TGCGCCAGCAGCCAAGATCATGGAGGGCCGGATGGCTACACCTTC. It is translated as CASSQDHGGPDGYTF.

This chain uses TRBV30 with TRBJ2-7, with a possible D match to TRBD2 (7 bases). The germline V gene has CDR1 GTSNPN and CDR2 SVGIG (reference sequence). V was pared by 2 bases and J by 6 bases, with 8 bases between. This CDR3 is built from 11 residues. The DNA for the CDR3 is TGTGCCTGGAGTCGGGGGGCCGAGCAGTACTTC. Amino acids: CAWSRGAEQYF.

The chain combines TRBV9 with TRBJ2-7, with 8 bases aligning to TRBD1. The CDR3 totals 15 residues. V lost 0 bases and J lost 4; bases outside the gene matches: 6. Germline CDR1 is SGDLS and CDR2 is YYNGEE. The CDR3 reads CASSVAGGAGYEQYF. CDR3 bases: TGTGCCAGCAGCGTAGCAGGGGGCGCTGGGTACGAGCAGTACTTC.

Note on this clone: The junction departs from the called germline gene at one end, perhaps through a read error. The V and J genes are TRBV7-7 and TRBJ2-6; D ambiguous. This CDR3 region has 16 residues. CDR1 and CDR2 (germline): SSHAT, FNYEAQ (reference sequence). The CDR3 is CASSLGAASGANVLTF. In DNA, the CDR3 is TGTGCTAGCAGCTTAGGCGCTGCCTCTGGGGCCAACGTCCTGACTTTC.